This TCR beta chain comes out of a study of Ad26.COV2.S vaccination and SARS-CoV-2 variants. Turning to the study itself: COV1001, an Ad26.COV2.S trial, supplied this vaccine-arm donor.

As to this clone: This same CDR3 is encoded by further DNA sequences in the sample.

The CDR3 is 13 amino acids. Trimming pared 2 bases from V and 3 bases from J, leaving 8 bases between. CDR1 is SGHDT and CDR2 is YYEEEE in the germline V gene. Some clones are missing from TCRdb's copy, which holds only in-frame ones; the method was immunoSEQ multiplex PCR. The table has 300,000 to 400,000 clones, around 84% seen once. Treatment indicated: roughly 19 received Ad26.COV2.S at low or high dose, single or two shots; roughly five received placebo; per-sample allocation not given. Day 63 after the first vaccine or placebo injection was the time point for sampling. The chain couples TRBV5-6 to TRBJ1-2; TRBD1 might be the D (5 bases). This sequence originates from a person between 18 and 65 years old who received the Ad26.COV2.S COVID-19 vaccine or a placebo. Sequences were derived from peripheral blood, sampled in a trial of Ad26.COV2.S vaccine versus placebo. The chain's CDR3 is CASSLGRDYGYTF. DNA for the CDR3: TGTGCCAGCAGCTTAGGCAGGGACTATGGCTACACCTTC.